Presented here are 10 T cell receptor beta chains from one specimen sequenced in a study of patients and donors after allogeneic stem cell transplantation. TCRdb recomputed calls from the RT-PCR reads with MiXCR, one row per CDR3 protein. The sample lists approximately 99,000 distinct CDR3 sequences; approximately 40% were seen once. The sample comprised blood, either unsorted or a sorted T cell fraction (not recorded which). The receptors come from a human donor who was either an allogeneic HSCT recipient or a stem cell or donor lymphocyte infusion donor (not recorded which). It is not recorded whose cells these are; they may come from a transplant donor.

The chain combines TRBV6-2 or TRBV6-3 with TRBJ1-1, with D hard to call. Germline lookup yields CDR1 MNHEY and CDR2 SVGEGT. This CDR3 is 15 amino acids long. Trimming left V 4 bases short and J 3 bases short, with 15 bases between. CDR3 sequence: CASSSWRYQDTEAFF. The CDR3 nucleotides read TGTGCCAGCAGTTCCTGGCGATATCAGGACACTGAAGCTTTCTTT.

Only one count was recorded for this clonotype. The CDR3 coding sequence is TGTGCCAGCAGTTCCGTAGCGAGTCTAGCCAAAAACATTCAGTACTTC. This codes for CASSSVASLAKNIQYF. The chain uses TRBV12-3 or TRBV12-4 and TRBJ2-4, with a weak D call TRBD2 (5 bases). Trimming left V 4 bases short and J 0 bases short, with 13 bases between. CDR3 length equals 16 residues.

The CDR3 DNA is TGTGCCACCAACCCAGGGGGGTGGAACGAGCAGTACTTC. Translating it yields CATNPGGWNEQYF. This chain links TRBV24-1 with TRBJ2-7, with D possibly being TRBD1 (7 bases). The CDR3 extends over 13 amino acids. Germline loops: CDR1 KGHDR, CDR2 SFDVKD. V lost 8 bases to trimming and J lost 5 bases, with 15 bases between them.

The V call is TRBV5-1, the J call TRBJ2-4; 7 nucleotides agree with TRBD2. The germline V gene has CDR1 SGHRS and CDR2 YFSETQ. The CDR3 sequence is 14 residues long. J gave up 7 bases and V 4 bases, and 8 bases lay outside the gene matches. The CDR3 bases are TGCGCCAGCAGCCTAGCTGGAGCGGGGAACATTCAGTACTTC. Its protein product is CASSLAGAGNIQYF.

The sample holds a few counts of this clonotype. This chain joins TRBV20-1 and TRBJ2-1; possible D gene TRBD1, 5 bases. From germline, CDR1 is DFQATT and CDR2 SNEGSKA (reference sequence). The CDR3 covers 14 residues. V was pared by 3 bases and J by 4 bases, with 13 bases between. CDR3 residues: CSASGRAVYNEQFF. CDR3 bases: TGCAGTGCTAGTGGCAGGGCAGTTTACAATGAGCAGTTCTTC.

This clonotype was found a few times. This chain connects TRBV7-9 to TRBJ1-6; D not resolved. CDR1 and CDR2 (germline): SEHNR, FQNEAQ (reference sequence). Trimming took off 0 bases at V and 6 bases at J, with 6 bases between the two ends. This CDR3 has 14 residues. The CDR3 DNA is TGTGCCAGCAGCTTAGCACAGCTTAATTCACCCCTCCACTTT. Amino acids: CASSLAQLNSPLHF. Together with reference TRBV7-9 and TRBJ1-6, the CDR3 gives the full variable domain: DTGVSQNPRHKITKRGQNVTFRCDPISEHNRLYWYRQTLGQGPEFLTYFQNEAQLEKSRLLSDRFSAERPKGSFSTLEIQRTEQGDSAMYLCASSLAQLNSPLHFGNGTRLTVT.

The chain links TRBV12-3 or TRBV12-4 to TRBJ2-7; 10 bases map to TRBD1. This CDR3 spans 14 amino acids. J lost 7 bases, V lost 4 bases, and 7 bases had no gene match. The CDR3 DNA is TGTGCCAGCAGTTCCGGGACAGGGGCTTGGGAGCAGTACTTC. Translating gives CASSSGTGAWEQYF.

The chain has TRBV12-3 or TRBV12-4 and TRBJ2-5; D gene unclear. Trimming took off 2 bases at V and 4 bases at J, with 8 bases between the two ends. The CDR3 covers 13 residues. As DNA, the CDR3 is TGTGCCAGCAGTTTAAGGGTAGGAGAGACCCAGTACTTC. The encoded protein is CASSLRVGETQYF.

This clonotype has just a few counts. V and J are TRBV27 and TRBJ1-5; 7 bases line up with TRBD1. The CDR3 spans 15 residues. Germline-derived CDR1 and CDR2 are MNHEY and SMNVEV (reference sequence). V was clipped by 2 bases and J by 3 bases; unmatched bases: 4. CDR3 nucleotides: TGTGCCAGCAGTTTAAAGGGACAGCTCAATCAGCCCCAGCATTTT. Amino acids: CASSLKGQLNQPQHF.

The chain uses TRBV6-6 and TRBJ2-1, with D possibly TRBD2 on 5 matching bases. The CDR3 spans 10 residues. From germline, CDR1 is MNHNY and CDR2 SVGAGI (reference sequence). The germline V and J ends were trimmed by 11 bases and 10 bases, with 12 bases remaining between them. Here the CDR3 reads CAGGWEEQFF. The CDR3 DNA sequence: TGTGCCGGTGGTTGGGAGGAGCAGTTCTTC.